The 22 T cell receptor beta chains in this list originate from one sample, sequenced in a study of T cell changes during pregnancy in multiple sclerosis. The repertoire was sequenced with immunoSEQ multiplex PCR; TCRdb's copy has only in-frame clones and lacks some. The table lists tens of thousands of clones, about nine tenths of them singletons. Sequenced material: peripheral blood, taken after pregnancy. These receptors all come from a female donor in good health, enrolled as a control in a pregnancy study.

The chain recombines TRBV5-6 with TRBJ2-1, with TRBD2 identical over 16 bases. CDR3 length: 16 amino acids. J lost 9 bases, V lost 1 base, and 4 bases had no gene match. CDR1 and CDR2 (germline): SGHDT, YYEEEE. The CDR3 here is CASSLFGTSGGGEQFF. The CDR3, as DNA: TGTGCCAGCAGCTTGTTCGGGACTAGCGGGGGGGGTGAGCAGTTCTTC.

The V call is TRBV10-2, the J call TRBJ1-3, with a possible D match to TRBD1 (6 bases). CDR1 is WSHSY, CDR2 SAAADI, per germline. This CDR3 spans 14 amino acids. V lost 5 bases and J 3 bases, leaving 11 bases between the germline ends. In nucleotides, the CDR3 is TGCGCCAGCAGTAGGGGGTTGGATGGAAACACCATATATTTT. It codes for CASSRGLDGNTIYF.

The CDR3 spells CASSFQGGNTEAFF. CDR3 coding DNA: TGTGCCAGCAGCTTTCAGGGGGGGAACACTGAAGCTTTCTTT. The chain is built from TRBV7-3 and TRBJ1-1, with TRBD1 matching over 7 bases. The length of the CDR3 is 14 residues. Trimming at V came to 3 bases and at J to 1 base, leaving 2 bases not matched to a gene. CDR1 and CDR2 (germline): SGHTA, FQGTGA.

This chain connects TRBV7-2 to TRBJ1-2; D remains unclear. Germline assignment: CDR1 SGHTA and CDR2 FQGNSA. The V end was cut by 0 bases, the J end by 0 bases, with 5 bases between. There are 14 residues in the CDR3. The CDR3 region is CASSLAQTNYGYTF. The CDR3 DNA reads as TGTGCCAGCAGCTTAGCACAGACTAACTATGGCTACACCTTC. Based on the CDR3 plus reference TRBV7-2 and TRBJ1-2, the full variable domain is GAGVSQSPSNKVTEKGKDVELRCDPISGHTALYWYRQSLGQGLEFLIYFQGNSAPDKSGLPSDRFSAERTGGSVSTLTIQRTQQEDSAVYLCASSLAQTNYGYTFGSGTRLTVV.

This sequence joins TRBV4-2 and TRBJ1-1; 8 bases line up with TRBD1. Germline assignment: CDR1 LGHNA and CDR2 YNFKEQ. The CDR3 is made up of 17 amino acids. The junction had 11 bases not matched to a gene; V was cut back by 1 base and J by 4 bases. The CDR3 DNA reads as TGTGCCAGCAGCCAAGGTTTTAGACAGGGGTTAATCACTGAAGCTTTCTTT. Residues: CASSQGFRQGLITEAFF.

A note on this clone: This CDR3 is also generated by other DNA sequences in the sample. The chain joins TRBV27 to TRBJ2-5, with TRBD1 identical over 9 bases. Germline loops: CDR1 MNHEY, CDR2 SMNVEV (reference sequence). V shed 5 bases, J shed 4 bases, and the junction held 5 bases outside the gene matches. CDR3 length: 14 residues. The DNA of the CDR3 is TGTGCCAGCAGTCCACGGGACAGGGTAGAGACCCAGTACTTC. This encodes CASSPRDRVETQYF.

This chain links TRBV5-6 with TRBJ2-7; 13 positions agree with TRBD2. The length of the CDR3 is 17 residues. Trimming at V came to 3 bases and at J to 5 bases, leaving 11 bases not matched to a gene. The germline V gene encodes CDR1 SGHDT and CDR2 YYEEEE. CDR3 bases: TGTGCCAGCAGCTCCGAGGGGACTAGCGGGGCGTTCGACGAGCAGTACTTC. This codes for CASSSEGTSGAFDEQYF.

This chain joins TRBV13 and TRBJ2-7; possible D gene TRBD2, 6 bases. Trimming pared 1 base from V and 5 bases from J, leaving 12 bases between. This CDR3 contains 14 residues. Per the germline V gene, CDR1 is PRHDT and CDR2 is FYEKMQ (reference sequence). The CDR3 spells CASSLAGGANEQYF. In DNA form, the CDR3 reads TGTGCCAGCAGCTTAGCCGGAGGGGCTAACGAGCAGTACTTC.

About this clone itself: Other nucleotide sequences from this sample produce the same CDR3. This chain connects TRBV30 to TRBJ2-7, with TRBD2 as a possible D gene (5 bases). With 0 bases removed from V and 4 bases from J, the gap between germline ends came to 7 bases. The CDR3 has 12 amino acids. Germline CDR1 and CDR2: GTSNPN and SVGIG (reference sequence). DNA of the CDR3: TGTGCCTGGAGTGTACGGGGTTACGAGCAGTACTTC. Translation gives CAWSVRGYEQYF. The complete variable domain, with remaining parts taken from reference TRBV30 and TRBJ2-7, reads SQTIHQWPATLVQPVGSPLSLECTVEGTSNPNLYWYRQAAGRGLQLLFYSVGIGQISSEVPQNLSASRPQDRQFILSSKKLLLSDSGFYLCAWSVRGYEQYFGPGTRLTVT.

The chain couples TRBV4-2 to TRBJ2-2; D ambiguous. Trimming removed 3 bases at V and 5 bases at J, with 10 bases between. Germline V gene data show CDR1 as LGHNA and CDR2 as YNFKEQ. This CDR3 is 14 amino acids long. The CDR3 bases are TGTGCCAGCAGCCAGTACGATAGTACCGGGGAGCTGTTTTTT. Encoded protein: CASSQYDSTGELFF.

The chain uses TRBV29-1 and TRBJ2-2, with D possibly being TRBD1 (6 bases). Germline CDR1 and CDR2: SQVTM and ANQGSEA. Trimming took 3 bases from V and 4 from J, leaving 12 bases between them. The CDR3 is 14 amino acids. The CDR3: CSVESGQPTGELFF. The CDR3 nucleotides are TGCAGCGTTGAGTCTGGACAGCCCACCGGGGAGCTGTTTTTT.

The V call is TRBV21-1, the J call TRBJ2-7; TRBD2, the table's D call, was not compared with the DNA. TRBV21-1 represents a pseudogene. The CDR3 covers 16 residues. The CDR3, as DNA: TGTGCCAGCAGGGGACGTGGGGAGGGTTTAGTCTACGAGCAGTACTTC. Protein: CASRGRGEGLVYEQYF.

The chain carries TRBV5-1 and TRBJ2-1; D is ambiguous. CDR3 length equals 13 residues. Trimming pared 9 bases from V and 6 bases from J, leaving 16 bases between. Germline V gene lookup returns CDR1 SGHRS and CDR2 YFSETQ. CDR3 nucleotides: TGCGCCACCACAGCACCTGGTGGCAATGAGCAGTTCTTC. Amino acid sequence: CATTAPGGNEQFF.

The chain joins TRBV7-6 to TRBJ2-7; 12 nucleotides agree with TRBD1. In germline, CDR1 is SGHVS, CDR2 FNYEAQ. The V and J ends lost 5 bases and 8 bases, in that order; junction bases with no gene match: 10. This CDR3 comprises 15 residues. This CDR3 reads CASSRAGTGGSKQYF. The DNA of the CDR3 is TGTGCCAGCAGCCGCGCCGGGACAGGGGGCTCCAAGCAGTACTTC.

The chain has TRBV4-2 and TRBJ1-1; no firm D call. Germline CDR1 and CDR2: LGHNA and YNFKEQ. The CDR3 totals 15 residues. The ends were cut back, 1 base at V and 0 bases at J, with 9 bases in the middle. CDR3 sequence: CASSQVAGMNTEAFF. Written as DNA, the CDR3 is TGTGCCAGCAGCCAAGTGGCGGGCATGAACACTGAAGCTTTCTTT.

The chain recombines TRBV7-9 with TRBJ1-2; D is unclear. V gave up 5 bases and J gave up 8 bases, with 12 bases separating them. The CDR3 spans 12 residues. The germline CDR1 and CDR2 sequences are SEHNR and FQNEAQ (reference sequence). The CDR3 DNA is TGTGCCAGCAGCCTCATGCCCTACGGCTACACCTTC. It codes for CASSLMPYGYTF.

This sequence joins TRBV19 and TRBJ1-2; 8 nucleotides align to TRBD1. The junction had 6 bases not matched to a gene; V was cut back by 5 bases and J by 4 bases. The CDR3 extends over 14 amino acids. Germline CDR1 is LNHDA and CDR2 is SQIVND (reference sequence). The chain's CDR3 is CASSSGGASYGYTF. For the CDR3, the DNA is TGTGCCAGTAGTTCAGGGGGCGCTTCCTATGGCTACACCTTC.

The chain joins TRBV27 to TRBJ1-2; D is possibly TRBD1 (6 bases). Germline CDR1 reads MNHEY; CDR2 reads SMNVEV (reference sequence). The CDR3 spans 13 residues. V lost 8 bases to trimming and J lost 4 bases, with 14 bases between them. CDR3 sequence: CASSGGASYGYTF. DNA for the CDR3: TGTGCCAGCTCGGGGGGGGCGTCCTATGGCTACACCTTC.

This chain uses TRBV25-1 with TRBJ2-7; possible D gene TRBD2, 5 bases. Germline V CDR1 and CDR2: MGHDK, SYGVNS. This CDR3 has 13 amino acids. Between the trimmed V and J ends, which lost 1 base and 4 bases, there was a span of 8 bases. CDR3 nucleotides: TGTGCCAGCAGTGAATTGAGAGGGTACGAGCAGTACTTC. Translating it yields CASSELRGYEQYF.

The chain links TRBV9 to TRBJ2-6, with D perhaps TRBD2 (6 bases). The germline V gene has CDR1 SGDLS and CDR2 YYNGEE. This CDR3 is 14 amino acids long. V was pared by 7 bases and J by 4 bases, with 12 bases between. CDR3 protein: CASGSGVGANVLTF. The CDR3 DNA is TGTGCCAGCGGATCGGGGGTCGGGGCCAACGTCCTGACTTTC.

This chain connects TRBV27 to TRBJ1-5; D is perhaps TRBD1 (5 bases). V dropped 2 bases and J dropped 3 bases, with 8 bases sitting between them. Per the germline V gene, CDR1 is MNHEY and CDR2 is SMNVEV (reference sequence). The length of the CDR3 is 14 residues. As DNA, the CDR3 is TGTGCCAGCAGTTTAGGGGGGTTCAATCAGCCCCAGCATTTT. This encodes CASSLGGFNQPQHF.

The chain links TRBV14 to TRBJ2-7; 11 bases are a match to TRBD2. Germline CDR1 reads SGHDN; CDR2 reads FVKESK. Trimming removed 5 bases from V and 3 bases from J; junction bases left unmatched: 9. This CDR3 has 16 amino acids. The CDR3 DNA is TGTGCCAGCAGCGTCCGACTAGCGGGGACAATCTACGAGCAGTACTTC. Protein sequence: CASSVRLAGTIYEQYF.